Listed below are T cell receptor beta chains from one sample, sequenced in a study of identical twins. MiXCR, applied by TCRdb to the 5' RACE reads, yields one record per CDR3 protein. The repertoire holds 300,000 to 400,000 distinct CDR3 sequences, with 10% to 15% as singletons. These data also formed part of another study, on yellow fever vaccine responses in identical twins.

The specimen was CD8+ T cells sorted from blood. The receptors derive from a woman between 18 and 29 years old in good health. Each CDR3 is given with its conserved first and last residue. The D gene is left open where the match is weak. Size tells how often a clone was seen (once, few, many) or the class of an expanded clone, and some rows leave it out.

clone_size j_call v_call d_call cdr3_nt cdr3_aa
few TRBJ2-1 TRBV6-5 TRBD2 TGTGCCAGCAGTTGGGAGGGGAGCTACAATGAGCAGTTCTTC CASSWEGSYNEQFF
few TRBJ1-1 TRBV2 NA TGTGCCAGCAGTGAATCGGGTGTCAATATGAACACTGAAGCTTTCTTT CASSESGVNMNTEAFF
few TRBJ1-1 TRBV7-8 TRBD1 TGTGCCAGCAGCATATGGACAGGGGCGATGAACACTGAAGCTTTCTTT CASSIWTGAMNTEAFF
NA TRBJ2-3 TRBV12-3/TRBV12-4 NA TGTGCCAGCAGTTTAGGGGTAGCTAGCACAGATACGCAGTATTTT CASSLGVASTDTQYF
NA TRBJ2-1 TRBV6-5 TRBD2 TGTGCCAGCAGTTACTGGACTAGCGGCGAGGGTGAGCAGTTCTTC CASSYWTSGEGEQFF
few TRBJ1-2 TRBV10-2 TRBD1 TGCGCCAGCAGCGCTTGGGACAGCTTAAACTATGGCTACACCTTC CASSAWDSLNYGYTF
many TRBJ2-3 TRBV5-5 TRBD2 TGTGCCAGCAGCTTAAGACTAGCGGGGGTATCTAGCACAGATACGCAGTATTTT CASSLRLAGVSSTDTQYF
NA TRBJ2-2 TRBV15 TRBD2 TGTGCCACCAGCGGTCTAGCGGGGGGGCCCGGGGAGCTGTTTTTT CATSGLAGGPGELFF
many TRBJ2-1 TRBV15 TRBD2 TGTGCCACCAGCAGAGACCCCCTCACTAGCGGGAGGAAGGGTGAGCAGTTCTTC CATSRDPLTSGRKGEQFF
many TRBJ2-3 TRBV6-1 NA TGTGCCAGCAGTGAATATGCGGGAAGCACAGATACGCAGTATTTT CASSEYAGSTDTQYF
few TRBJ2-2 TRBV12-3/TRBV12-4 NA TGTGCCAGCAGCCTACCTGGACAGGGGGCGGCTAGCGGGAGTTGGGGGGAGCTGTTTTTT CASSLPGQGAASGSWGELFF